This T cell receptor (beta chain) comes out of a study of blood T cell repertoires in COVID-19. Trimming removed 4 bases at V and 5 bases at J, with 16 bases between. This CDR3 region has 15 residues. From germline, CDR1 is SGHDT and CDR2 YYEEEE. Profiling relied on immunoSEQ multiplex PCR, and the TCRdb table lists in-frame clones only, not all of them. This repertoire shows about 140,000 clones, around 72% found once; its top ten account for less than 2%. The receptor was isolated from a woman aged 55-70 years with acute or convalescent COVID-19. This chain uses TRBV5-6 with TRBJ2-1; TRBD1 is a possible D gene (6 bases). Sequencing was done on a sample of peripheral blood. The CDR3 DNA sequence: TGTGCCAGCAGCAATTGGGGGACAAGTGACAATGAGCAGTTCTTC. Encoded protein: CASSNWGTSDNEQFF.